One sample yielded the 26 T cell receptor beta chains listed below, sequenced in a study of OX40 agonist ivuxolimab in advanced cancers. Using immunoSEQ multiplex PCR, the repertoire was profiled, and TCRdb retains in-frame clones only, with some absent. The table includes about 74,000 clones, 86% detected once. This sample comprised CD4+ or CD8+ T cells sorted from blood, obtained in a trial of the OX40 agonist ivuxolimab. The receptors were gathered from an adult with an advanced solid tumor such as melanoma, head and neck, liver or kidney cancer.

This sequence joins TRBV7-9 and TRBJ2-7, with D unclear. The CDR3 sequence is 12 residues long. V was pared by 4 bases and J by 4 bases, with 8 bases between. The germline V gene has CDR1 SEHNR and CDR2 FQNEAQ (reference sequence). This CDR3 reads CASSWTEYEQYF. CDR3 bases: TGTGCCAGCAGCTGGACCGAATACGAGCAGTACTTC. Complete variable domain (other parts from reference TRBV7-9 and TRBJ2-7): DTGVSQNPRHKITKRGQNVTFRCDPISEHNRLYWYRQTLGQGPEFLTYFQNEAQLEKSRLLSDRFSAERPKGSFSTLEIQRTEQGDSAMYLCASSWTEYEQYFGPGTRLTVT.

The chain joins TRBV2 to TRBJ1-6, with D uncertain. Trimming removed 0 bases at V and 9 bases at J, with 6 bases between. Germline CDR1 and CDR2: SNHLY and FYNNEI. The CDR3 runs to 13 residues. DNA for the CDR3: TGTGCCAGCAGTGAAGCGGCCGGTTCACCCCTCCACTTT. Its protein is CASSEAAGSPLHF.

The V and J genes are TRBV2 and TRBJ1-1; no clear D gene. CDR1 is SNHLY, CDR2 FYNNEI, per germline. Deletions cut 7 bases from V and 5 bases from J, with 20 bases between. This CDR3 spans 15 amino acids. CDR3: CASTGMGAGGTEAFF. In DNA form, the CDR3 reads TGTGCCAGCACGGGGATGGGCGCAGGTGGGACTGAAGCTTTCTTT.

The chain employs TRBV27 and TRBJ2-2, with TRBD2 matching 11 bases. Germline CDR1 and CDR2: MNHEY and SMNVEV (reference sequence). The CDR3 is 16 residues long. V lost 3 bases, J lost 7 bases, and 7 bases stayed unmatched. This chain's CDR3 is CASSFRLAGTVGELFF. Written as DNA, the CDR3 is TGTGCCAGCAGTTTCCGACTAGCGGGAACGGTCGGGGAGCTGTTTTTT.

V is TRBV6-5 and J is TRBJ1-2, with 7 bases aligning to TRBD1. Germline CDR1 is MNHEY and CDR2 is SVGAGI. The CDR3 covers 14 residues. Trimming cost V 2 bases and J 0 bases; bases outside gene matches: 0. The CDR3 coding sequence is TGTGCCAGCAGTTACGGGACAGCTAACTATGGCTACACCTTC. It encodes CASSYGTANYGYTF.

This rearrangement joins TRBV11-3 to TRBJ2-5; TRBD2 matches 15 bases. V gave up 8 bases and J gave up 5 bases; unmatched junction bases: 9. This CDR3 region has 16 residues. Germline assignment: CDR1 SGHNT and CDR2 YENEEA. For the CDR3, the DNA is TGTGCCAGCGCTATCGGGACTAGCGGGGGGTTGGAGACCCAGTACTTC. This translates into CASAIGTSGGLETQYF.

V gene TRBV5-1 combines with J gene TRBJ2-3; the match to TRBD2 covers 9 bases. This CDR3 has 17 amino acids. V dropped 4 bases and J dropped 4; count of bases not matched to a gene: 13. The germline V gene has CDR1 SGHRS and CDR2 YFSETQ. The CDR3 loop reads CASSPGAGAGGADTQYF. The CDR3 region has the DNA TGCGCCAGCAGCCCGGGCGCCGGGGCGGGGGGGGCAGATACGCAGTATTTT.

The chain carries TRBV18 and TRBJ1-4; D gene uncertain. The ends were cut back, 1 base at V and 0 bases at J, with 9 bases in the middle. From germline, CDR1 is KGHSH and CDR2 LQKENI. This CDR3 spans 16 amino acids. The CDR3 DNA is TGTGCCAGCTCACCACGGCAGCCTGCAACTAATGAAAAACTGTTTTTT. Protein: CASSPRQPATNEKLFF.

This clone has just one count. The chain combines TRBV28 with TRBJ1-1, with no clear D. Trimming pared 1 base from V and 0 bases from J, leaving 9 bases between. CDR1 and CDR2 (germline): MDHEN, SYDVKM. The CDR3 contains 15 residues. CDR3 sequence reads: CASSLFGLLNTEAFF. CDR3 coding DNA: TGTGCCAGCAGTTTATTCGGACTTCTGAACACTGAAGCTTTCTTT. Full variable domain (missing parts from reference TRBV28 and TRBJ1-1): DVKVTQSSRYLVKRTGEKVFLECVQDMDHENMFWYRQDPGLGLRLIYFSYDVKMKEKGDIPEGYSVSREKKERFSLILESASTNQTSMYLCASSLFGLLNTEAFFGQGTRLTVV.

The chain joins TRBV27 to TRBJ2-5, with 10 bases lining up with TRBD2. J lost 5 bases, V lost 5 bases, and 8 bases had no gene match. CDR3 length equals 15 residues. Germline V lookup: CDR1 MNHEY, CDR2 SMNVEV (reference sequence). DNA of the CDR3: TGTGCCAGCAGTCTAGTACTAGCGGGGCGGGAGACCCAGTACTTC. It translates to CASSLVLAGRETQYF.

This clone was seen only once. V is TRBV5-7 and J is TRBJ1-2, with 7 nucleotides matching TRBD1. TRBV5-7 is annotated as an ORF whose role is uncertain. J was trimmed by 5 bases and V by 5 bases; bases with no gene match: 9. The CDR3 length is 14 residues. Here the CDR3 reads CASSSGGPYYGYTF. CDR3 DNA sequence: TGTGCCAGCAGTTCAGGGGGACCCTATTATGGCTACACCTTC.

The rearrangement uses TRBV6-5 and TRBJ1-5; D ambiguous. This CDR3 is built from 15 residues. Trimming shortened V by 0 bases and J by 7 bases, and 13 bases separated the two germline ends. Looked up from germline, CDR1 is MNHEY and CDR2 is SVGAGI. In DNA, the CDR3 is TGTGCCAGCAGTTACTCCCCGGGAGGGAGACAGCCCCAGCATTTT. Its translation is CASSYSPGGRQPQHF.

This chain joins TRBV7-9 and TRBJ2-1, with TRBD2 matching over 11 bases. Germline values: CDR1 SEHNR, CDR2 FQNEAQ (reference sequence). The V and J ends lost 1 base and 7 bases, in that order; junction bases with no gene match: 3. This CDR3 contains 15 residues. CDR3 in amino acids: CASSLGASGRNEQFF. The CDR3 nucleotides are TGTGCCAGCAGCTTAGGGGCTAGCGGGAGGAATGAGCAGTTCTTC.

V is TRBV6-1 and J is TRBJ1-5; D gene unclear. This CDR3 contains 13 residues. Germline V gene lookup returns CDR1 MNHNS and CDR2 SASEGT. V lost 4 bases and J 4 bases, leaving 8 bases between the germline ends. CDR3 nucleotide sequence: TGTGCCAGCAGTGGGGTCGATAATCAGCCCCAGCATTTT. This gives the protein CASSGVDNQPQHF.

This clone was seen a handful of times. The chain recombines TRBV20-1 with TRBJ2-5; 7 nucleotides match TRBD1. After removal of 4 bases from V and 4 bases from J, the junction contained 0 bases not matched to a gene. The CDR3 totals 11 residues. Germline V lookup: CDR1 DFQATT, CDR2 SNEGSKA (reference sequence). The CDR3 bases are TGCAGTGCTACAGGGGGAGAGACCCAGTACTTC. Encoded protein: CSATGGETQYF.

The J gene is TRBJ1-5, the V gene TRBV12-5; D gene uncertain. CDR1 LGHNT and CDR2 FRNRAP come from the germline V gene. Trimming removed 2 bases at V and 9 bases at J, with 11 bases between. The CDR3 loop spans 13 amino acids. The CDR3 loop is CASGLLGYPPQHF. The CDR3 region has the DNA TGTGCTAGTGGTTTGTTAGGGTACCCGCCCCAGCATTTT.

Note on this clone: A junction end diverges from the germline sequence, so it may reflect a read error. The V gene is TRBV5-5, the J gene TRBJ2-5; 9 positions match TRBD1. CDR1 is SGHKS and CDR2 is YYEKEE in the germline V gene (reference sequence). The CDR3 runs 16 residues. The CDR3 DNA reads TGTGCCAGCAGGTTGGGGACAGGGACAGACCAAGAGACCCAGTACTTC. It specifies CASRLGTGTDQETQYF.

The table lists this clone with a count of one. This chain connects TRBV27 to TRBJ1-2; 11 bases are a match to TRBD1. Trimming cost V 5 bases and J 3 bases; bases outside gene matches: 8. This CDR3 has 16 residues. CDR1 MNHEY and CDR2 SMNVEV come from the germline V gene (reference sequence). The CDR3 nucleotides read TGTGCCAGCAGTACCCTGCCGGGACAGGGGGACTATGGCTACACCTTC. It translates to CASSTLPGQGDYGYTF.

The chain recombines TRBV19 with TRBJ2-7; 7 bases align to TRBD1. CDR3 length: 16 amino acids. Germline loops: CDR1 LNHDA, CDR2 SQIVND (reference sequence). The V and J ends lost 1 base and 3 bases, in that order; junction bases with no gene match: 9. This CDR3 is CASSIARTGFYYEQYF. The CDR3 bases are TGTGCCAGTAGTATAGCCCGGACAGGTTTTTACTACGAGCAGTACTTC.

CDR3: CASSRTGASEAFF. For the CDR3, the DNA is TGTGCCAGCAGCCGGACAGGGGCAAGTGAAGCTTTCTTT. The gene calls are TRBV7-9 and TRBJ1-1, with 9 bases that match TRBD1. The V segment lost 5 bases and the J segment 7 bases; nucleotides outside the gene matches: 5. Germline V gives CDR1 SEHNR, CDR2 FQNEAQ (reference sequence). The CDR3 totals 13 residues.

As regards this clone: The junction does not match germline at one end; this may be a read error. The chain carries TRBV19 and TRBJ2-2; 10 nucleotides match TRBD1. The CDR3 has 15 residues. The germline CDR1 and CDR2 sequences are LNHDA and SQIVND (reference sequence). The CDR3, as DNA: TGTGCCAGTAGTGTAGACAGGGGGCTAGCCGGGGAGCTGTTTTTT. Protein product: CASSVDRGLAGELFF.

J is TRBJ2-5 and V is TRBV7-2; 12 bases are shared with TRBD2. Trimming cost V 1 base and J 5 bases; bases outside gene matches: 8. There are 17 residues in the CDR3. Germline V gives CDR1 SGHTA, CDR2 FQGNSA. The DNA for the CDR3 is TGTGCCAGCAGCTTAGTTGGTCTAGCGGGAGGGCTGGAGACCCAGTACTTC. As protein: CASSLVGLAGGLETQYF. Supplemented by reference TRBV7-2 and TRBJ2-5, the full variable domain reads GAGVSQSPSNKVTEKGKDVELRCDPISGHTALYWYRQSLGQGLEFLIYFQGNSAPDKSGLPSDRFSAERTGGSVSTLTIQRTQQEDSAVYLCASSLVGLAGGLETQYFGPGTRLLVL.

This chain links TRBV29-1 with TRBJ2-1; TRBD2 agrees at 7 bases. The CDR3 totals 16 residues. CDR1 is SQVTM and CDR2 is ANQGSEA in the germline V gene. V was pared by 6 bases and J by 5 bases, with 16 bases of the junction left unmatched. The DNA for the CDR3 is TGCAGCGTGGGGGTTAGCGGGCCCCCTTTTAACAATGAGCAGTTCTTC. Encoded protein: CSVGVSGPPFNNEQFF.

The chain joins TRBV27 to TRBJ1-1; no reliable D call. V was cut by 3 bases and J by 3 bases, with 8 bases left in between. The CDR3 has 13 residues. Per germline, CDR1 MNHEY and CDR2 SMNVEV (reference sequence). CDR3 sequence: CASSLGPDTEAFF. CDR3 DNA: TGTGCCAGCAGTTTGGGCCCCGACACTGAAGCTTTCTTT.

J is TRBJ1-2 and V is TRBV2, with D tentatively TRBD1 (6 bases). CDR1 is SNHLY and CDR2 is FYNNEI in the germline V gene. Trimming shortened V by 8 bases and J by 5 bases, and 18 bases separated the two germline ends. This CDR3 spans 14 amino acids. The CDR3: CASRDGNREYGYTF. The CDR3 nucleotides read TGTGCCAGCCGAGACGGGAACAGGGAATATGGCTACACCTTC.

This rearrangement joins TRBV6-6 to TRBJ1-1, with D unclear. With 5 bases removed from V and 7 bases from J, the gap between germline ends came to 8 bases. The CDR3 loop spans 11 amino acids. Germline V gene sequence: CDR1 MNHNY, CDR2 SVGAGI (reference sequence). The DNA of the CDR3 is TGTGCCAGCAGTCCACGAAGTGAAGCTTTCTTT. Protein: CASSPRSEAFF.